These 12 T cell receptor beta chains were all obtained from the same sample, sequenced in a study of blood T cells in healthy people across ages. It was with a sample-barcoded 5' primer and a J-beta primer mix that a second PCR of roughly 7 to 12 cycles was run. TCRdb called the 5' RACE reads again in MiXCR, with one record for every CDR3 protein. The sample has more than 500,000 distinct CDR3 sequences; roughly 28% are singletons. Sequencing was carried out using blood. The receptors stem from a woman in her 70s in good health.

CDR3 coding DNA: TGTGCCAGCAGCACACTGGAAGCAGATACGCAGTATTTT. Its protein is CASSTLEADTQYF. V and J are TRBV12-3 or TRBV12-4 and TRBJ2-3; no clear D. The CDR3 contains 13 residues. Trimming shortened V by 6 bases and J by 4 bases, and 11 bases separated the two germline ends.

This chain links TRBV2 with TRBJ1-1; 8 bases are shared with TRBD1. The ends lost 1 base at V and 6 bases at J; junction bases unmatched: 4. This CDR3 has 14 residues. Germline V gene lookup returns CDR1 SNHLY and CDR2 FYNNEI. CDR3 in DNA: TGTGCCAGCAGTGAAGGGACAGGGCATCCTGAAGCTTTCTTT. It codes for CASSEGTGHPEAFF. Full variable domain (remainder filled in from reference TRBV2 and TRBJ1-1): EPEVTQTPSHQVTQMGQEVILRCVPISNHLYFYWYRQILGQKVEFLVSFYNNEISEKSEIFDDQFSVERPDGSNFTLKIRSTKLEDSAMYFCASSEGTGHPEAFFGQGTRLTVV.

The chain combines TRBV5-1 with TRBJ2-7, with TRBD1 matching 7 bases. The length of the CDR3 is 14 residues. The ends lost 2 bases at V and 1 base at J; junction bases unmatched: 3. Germline CDR1 and CDR2: SGHRS and YFSETQ. CDR3 nucleotides: TGCGCCAGCAGCTTACAGGGGCAGTCCTACGAGCAGTACTTC. It codes for CASSLQGQSYEQYF. Using reference TRBV5-1 and TRBJ2-7 for the parts outside the CDR3, the full variable domain is KAGVTQTPRYLIKTRGQQVTLSCSPISGHRSVSWYQQTPGQGLQFLFEYFSETQRNKGNFPGRFSGRQFSNSRSEMNVSTLELGDSALYLCASSLQGQSYEQYFGPGTRLTVT.

This rearrangement joins TRBV20-1 to TRBJ2-2, with D perhaps matching TRBD2 (6 bases). Per the germline V gene, CDR1 is DFQATT and CDR2 is SNEGSKA (reference sequence). This CDR3 spans 14 amino acids. The V end was cut by 1 base, the J end by 6 bases, with 12 bases between. CDR3 amino acids: CSARVGGGAGELFF. The CDR3 DNA is TGCAGTGCTAGAGTTGGGGGAGGTGCCGGGGAGCTGTTTTTT.

V is TRBV28 and J is TRBJ1-2; the match to TRBD1 covers 9 bases. Germline loops: CDR1 MDHEN, CDR2 SYDVKM. The CDR3 spans 13 residues. Trimming removed 6 bases from V and 6 bases from J; junction bases left unmatched: 5. CDR3 loop: CASRTGGIDGYTF. The CDR3 DNA is TGTGCCAGCAGGACAGGGGGTATCGATGGCTACACCTTC.

This clonotype was counted only a few times. CDR3 sequence (DNA): TGTGCCAGCAGAAAAAACTTATTAAGGGGGGCATCCTACAATGAGCAGTTCTTC. It specifies CASRKNLLRGASYNEQFF. The V call is TRBV21-1, the J call TRBJ2-1; TRBD1, the D gene given by the table, was not confirmed from the DNA. TRBV21-1 is tagged as a pseudogene. This CDR3 spans 18 amino acids.

The V and J genes are TRBV20-1 and TRBJ2-7; 10 bases are shared with TRBD2. This CDR3 contains 14 residues. With 3 bases clipped from V and 2 bases from J, the junction kept 4 bases outside the gene matches. The germline V gene has CDR1 DFQATT and CDR2 SNEGSKA (reference sequence). The CDR3 loop is CSASSSGGTYEQYF. In DNA form, the CDR3 reads TGCAGTGCTAGTTCTAGCGGGGGAACCTACGAGCAGTACTTC.

This clonotype appeared a few times. The rearrangement links TRBV7-9 to TRBJ2-2; D may correspond to TRBD1 or TRBD2 (5 bases each). The CDR3 runs 14 residues. Trimming left V 11 bases short and J 1 base short, with 14 bases between. CDR1 and CDR2 (germline): SEHNR, FQNEAQ (reference sequence). Written as DNA, the CDR3 is TGTGCCGGGGGAAAGGGAGTGAACACCGGGGAGCTGTTTTTT. This gives the protein CAGGKGVNTGELFF.

For the CDR3, the DNA is TGTGCCAGCAGTTCCGACGGGCTCTATGGCTACACCTTC. Translating gives CASSSDGLYGYTF. The gene calls are TRBV12-3 or TRBV12-4 and TRBJ1-2, with no clear D. The CDR3 spans 13 residues. V lost 4 bases, J lost 4 bases, and 10 bases lay in between.

CDR3 sequence reads: CASSQDSRGHNYGYTF. Written as DNA, the CDR3 is TGCGCCAGCAGCCAAGATAGCAGGGGCCATAACTATGGCTACACCTTC. This chain uses TRBV4-3 with TRBJ1-2, with a possible D match to TRBD1 (6 bases). Trimming pared 0 bases from V and 1 base from J, leaving 12 bases between. There are 16 residues in the CDR3. Germline CDR1 and CDR2: LGHNA and YSLEER.

This clonotype showed up just a few times. The genes are TRBV2 and TRBJ2-7; no reliable D call. Deletions cut 6 bases from V and 6 bases from J, with 18 bases between. Germline lookup yields CDR1 SNHLY and CDR2 FYNNEI. The CDR3 covers 14 residues. The CDR3 DNA is TGTGCCAGCAGCCCCACTCTCCTTTCTCGCGAGCAGTACTTC. Translating gives CASSPTLLSREQYF.

This clonotype was picked up a small number of times. The chain links TRBV24-1 to TRBJ2-5; TRBD2 might be the D (5 bases). The length of the CDR3 is 13 residues. The V end lost 5 bases, the J end lost 4 bases, and 10 bases lay between the germline ends. CDR1 and CDR2 from the germline V gene are KGHDR and SFDVKD. CDR3 region: CATSAGVRETQYF. The CDR3 DNA follows: TGTGCCACCAGTGCCGGGGTCAGAGAGACCCAGTACTTC.